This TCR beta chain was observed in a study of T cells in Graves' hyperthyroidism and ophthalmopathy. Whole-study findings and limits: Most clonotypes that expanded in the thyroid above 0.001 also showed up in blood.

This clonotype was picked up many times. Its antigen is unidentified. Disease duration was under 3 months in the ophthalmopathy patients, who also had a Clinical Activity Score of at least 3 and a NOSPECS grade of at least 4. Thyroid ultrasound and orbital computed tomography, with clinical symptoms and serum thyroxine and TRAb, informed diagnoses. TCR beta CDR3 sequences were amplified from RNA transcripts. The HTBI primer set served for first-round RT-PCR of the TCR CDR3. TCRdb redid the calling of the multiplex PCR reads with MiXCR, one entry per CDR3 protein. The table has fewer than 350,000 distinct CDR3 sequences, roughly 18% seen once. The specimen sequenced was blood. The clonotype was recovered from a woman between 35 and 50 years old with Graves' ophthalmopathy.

CDR3 in amino acids: CASSRTALTEAFF. The CDR3 coding sequence is TGTGCCAGCAGCCGGACAGCCCTCACTGAAGCTTTCTTT. J is TRBJ1-1 and V is TRBV12-3 or TRBV12-4; TRBD1 might be the D (6 bases). V shed 6 bases and J shed 4 bases, with 12 bases lying between them. This CDR3 is 13 amino acids long.